Each of the 30 T cell receptor beta chains below was sequenced from the same sample in a study of CD8+ T cells in alopecia areata. Extracted RNA was reverse transcribed, and the resulting cDNA served as sequencing template. Measured with immunoSEQ multiplex PCR; TCRdb has only the in-frame clones, and not every one. Among tens of thousands of clones, under 75% were seen once, and the ten largest hold under 20%. Material: CD8+ T cells sorted from blood, obtained at week 0. The receptors shown here come from a human donor with alopecia areata.

The chain joins TRBV14 to TRBJ2-3; possible D gene TRBD2, 5 bases. There are 15 residues in the CDR3. The V gene's germline CDR1 is SGHDN and CDR2 FVKESK. Trimming took 4 bases from V and 0 from J, leaving 11 bases between them. The CDR3 DNA reads as TGTGCCAGCAGCCCACTAGTTGGGAGCACAGATACGCAGTATTTT. Translating it yields CASSPLVGSTDTQYF.

This CDR3 reads CASSSSPGGHNTEAFF. The CDR3 DNA reads TGTGCCAGCTCATCCTCTCCGGGGGGACATAACACTGAAGCTTTCTTT. V gene TRBV7-9 combines with J gene TRBJ1-1, with D tentatively TRBD1 (6 bases). The length of the CDR3 is 16 residues. Trimming left V 8 bases short and J 2 bases short, with 21 bases between. CDR1 is SEHNR and CDR2 is FQNEAQ in the germline V gene (reference sequence).

V gene TRBV9 combines with J gene TRBJ2-5; 10 bases map to TRBD2. The germline gives CDR1 SGDLS, CDR2 YYNGEE. There are 15 residues in the CDR3. The junction had 4 bases not matched to a gene; V was cut back by 3 bases and J by 2 bases. CDR3 bases: TGTGCCAGCAGCGCTACGGGACTAGCGCAAGAGACCCAGTACTTC. It yields the protein CASSATGLAQETQYF.

The chain combines TRBV9 with TRBJ2-2; D remains ambiguous. CDR1 is SGDLS, CDR2 YYNGEE, per germline. The V end lost 0 bases, the J end lost 7 bases, and 7 bases lay between the germline ends. This CDR3 is 13 amino acids long. CDR3 in DNA: TGTGCCAGCAGCGTAGGGTGGATCGGGGAGCTGTTTTTT. Protein product: CASSVGWIGELFF.

The rearrangement joins TRBV4-1 to TRBJ2-1; tentatively, D is TRBD1 or TRBD2 (5 bases each). The ends were cut back, 1 base at V and 5 bases at J, with 15 bases in the middle. Per the germline V gene, CDR1 is MGHRA and CDR2 is YSYEKL. This CDR3 contains 16 residues. The CDR3 nucleotides are TGCGCCAGCAGCCAAGGTTATAGCGACAGAAACAATGAGCAGTTCTTC. The encoded protein is CASSQGYSDRNNEQFF.

This chain connects TRBV27 to TRBJ1-1; D possibly corresponds to TRBD1 (6 bases). Per germline, CDR1 MNHEY and CDR2 SMNVEV (reference sequence). The CDR3 has 17 residues. The ends were cut back, 5 bases at V and 0 bases at J, with 19 bases in the middle. The CDR3 protein is CASSAEGTLVMNTEAFF. The CDR3, as DNA: TGTGCCAGCAGTGCCGAAGGGACACTCGTTATGAACACTGAAGCTTTCTTT.

This chain links TRBV25-1 with TRBJ1-1; no firm D call. The CDR3 totals 16 residues. V lost 4 bases and J lost 4, with 19 bases in between. The germline gives CDR1 MGHDK, CDR2 SYGVNS. CDR3 protein: CASSVVGPAVSTEAFF. The CDR3 bases are TGTGCCAGCAGTGTTGTAGGACCGGCTGTTAGCACTGAAGCTTTCTTT. Full variable domain (missing parts from reference TRBV25-1 and TRBJ1-1): EADIYQTPRYLVIGTGKKITLECSQTMGHDKMYWYQQDPGMELHLIHYSYGVNSTEKGDLSSESTVSRIRTEHFPLTLESARPSHTSQYLCASSVVGPAVSTEAFFGQGTRLTVV.

This clone was observed a handful of times. The CDR3 DNA follows: TGCGCCAGCAGCCCGCCGGGACATCTCCCCACAGATACGCAGTATTTT. Translated, it gives CASSPPGHLPTDTQYF. The gene calls are TRBV5-1 and TRBJ2-3; perhaps TRBD1 as D (6 bases). Germline CDR1 SGHRS, CDR2 YFSETQ. Trimming left V 4 bases short and J 2 bases short, with 17 bases between. CDR3 length equals 16 residues.

V and J are TRBV30 and TRBJ2-5; TRBD1 matches at 9 bases. Trimming at V came to 0 bases and at J to 0 bases, leaving 5 bases not matched to a gene. This CDR3 comprises 16 residues. Germline CDR1 reads GTSNPN; CDR2 reads SVGIG (reference sequence). CDR3 sequence: CAWSVPGDRDQETQYF. CDR3 sequence (DNA): TGTGCCTGGAGTGTACCGGGGGACAGGGACCAAGAGACCCAGTACTTC. The full variable domain, its missing parts supplied by reference TRBV30 and TRBJ2-5, is SQTIHQWPATLVQPVGSPLSLECTVEGTSNPNLYWYRQAAGRGLQLLFYSVGIGQISSEVPQNLSASRPQDRQFILSSKKLLLSDSGFYLCAWSVPGDRDQETQYFGPGTRLLVL.

V and J are TRBV30 and TRBJ2-5; tentative D call: TRBD1 (6 bases). V lost 8 bases, J lost 4 bases, and 20 bases lay in between. Germline values: CDR1 GTSNPN, CDR2 SVGIG (reference sequence). This CDR3 region has 14 residues. This CDR3 is CAHEGQGIGETQYF. DNA of the CDR3: TGTGCCCATGAGGGGCAGGGGATAGGAGAGACCCAGTACTTC. The full variable domain, in which reference TRBV30 and TRBJ2-5 provide the parts outside the CDR3, is SQTIHQWPATLVQPVGSPLSLECTVEGTSNPNLYWYRQAAGRGLQLLFYSVGIGQISSEVPQNLSASRPQDRQFILSSKKLLLSDSGFYLCAHEGQGIGETQYFGPGTRLLVL.

V usage is TRBV28 and J usage is TRBJ2-4; 7 nucleotides align to TRBD1. CDR1 is MDHEN, CDR2 SYDVKM, per germline. The CDR3 extends over 15 amino acids. V lost 7 bases, J lost 1 base, and 7 bases stayed unmatched. This CDR3 is CASNTQGTAKNIQYF. CDR3 nucleotide sequence: TGTGCCAGCAATACACAGGGGACGGCCAAAAACATTCAGTACTTC.

This clone has only a few counts. The chain carries TRBV7-3 and TRBJ2-5; D ambiguous. The CDR3 has 14 amino acids. V gave up 5 bases and J gave up 4 bases, with 14 bases separating them. Germline V CDR1 and CDR2: SGHTA, FQGTGA. CDR3 region: CASSPDSWPETQYF. The CDR3 DNA sequence: TGTGCCAGCAGCCCTGACTCGTGGCCAGAGACCCAGTACTTC.

The CDR3 region has the DNA TGCAGCGTTGAAGACCCTAGCGGGCAATGGGGCTACGAGCAGTACTTC. As protein: CSVEDPSGQWGYEQYF. This sequence joins TRBV29-1 and TRBJ2-7, with 8 bases identical to TRBD2. After removal of 0 bases from V and 3 bases from J, the junction contained 10 bases not matched to a gene. Looked up from germline, CDR1 is SQVTM and CDR2 is ANQGSEA. The CDR3 runs to 16 residues.

The chain couples TRBV10-3 to TRBJ1-2; D call uncertain. Germline V gene lookup returns CDR1 ENHRY and CDR2 SYGVKD. V lost 0 bases and J lost 4, with 12 bases in between. The CDR3 sequence is 15 residues long. CDR3 in amino acids: CAISESNQVGYGYTF. The CDR3 DNA reads TGTGCCATCAGTGAGTCGAACCAAGTGGGCTATGGCTACACCTTC.

This sequence joins TRBV13 and TRBJ1-1; no clear D. The germline V gene encodes CDR1 PRHDT and CDR2 FYEKMQ (reference sequence). CDR3 length equals 11 residues. V gave up 4 bases and J gave up 8 bases, with 8 bases separating them. Here the CDR3 DNA reads TGTGCCAGCAGCTCCGGGCCGGAAGCTTTCTTT. As protein: CASSSGPEAFF. The complete variable domain, with remaining parts taken from reference TRBV13 and TRBJ1-1, reads AAGVIQSPRHLIKEKRETATLKCYPIPRHDTVYWYQQGPGQDPQFLISFYEKMQSDKGSIPDRFSAQQFSDYHSELNMSSLELGDSALYFCASSSGPEAFFGQGTRLTVV.

The chain carries TRBV28 and TRBJ2-1; either TRBD1 or TRBD2 may fit D (5 bases each). This CDR3 comprises 13 residues. Germline CDR1 and CDR2: MDHEN and SYDVKM. V dropped 3 bases and J dropped 6 bases, with 9 bases sitting between them. In DNA, the CDR3 is TGTGCCAGCAGTTTTGGGACGGGCAATGAGCAGTTCTTC. This sequence encodes CASSFGTGNEQFF.

This clone has just a few counts. This chain links TRBV10-3 with TRBJ2-7; 7 bases are shared with TRBD1. Germline trimming cut 0 bases from V and 2 bases from J; bases unmatched to any gene: 4. From germline, CDR1 is ENHRY and CDR2 SYGVKD. The CDR3 length is 15 residues. CDR3 residues: CAISESRTGPYEQYF. The DNA for the CDR3 is TGTGCCATCAGTGAGTCAAGGACAGGTCCCTACGAGCAGTACTTC.

The chain is built from TRBV28 and TRBJ2-7; no clear D gene. Germline lookup yields CDR1 MDHEN and CDR2 SYDVKM. The CDR3 length is 12 residues. Trimming took 2 bases from V and 7 from J, leaving 9 bases between them. The CDR3: CASSLRGREQYF. The CDR3 DNA is TGTGCCAGCAGTTTAAGAGGAAGGGAGCAGTACTTC.

The genes are TRBV27 and TRBJ1-2; 10 positions match TRBD1. CDR3 length: 16 amino acids. CDR1 MNHEY and CDR2 SMNVEV come from the germline V gene (reference sequence). Trimming cost V 0 bases and J 8 bases; bases outside gene matches: 9. CDR3: CASSLSVPGTGVGYTF. CDR3 coding DNA: TGTGCCAGCAGTTTATCAGTCCCGGGGACAGGGGTCGGCTACACCTTC.

The V call is TRBV9, the J call TRBJ2-7; TRBD1 is a possible D gene (6 bases). V was trimmed by 0 bases and J by 5 bases, leaving 18 bases between them. Germline CDR1 SGDLS, CDR2 YYNGEE. This CDR3 has 16 residues. CDR3: CASSVGDMSVVDEQYF. The CDR3 DNA reads as TGTGCCAGCAGCGTAGGGGACATGTCCGTCGTCGACGAGCAGTACTTC.

This chain uses TRBV29-1 with TRBJ2-6; TRBD1 or TRBD2 may be the D gene (5 bases each). V shed 7 bases and J shed 1 base, with 17 bases lying between them. This CDR3 region has 16 residues. Germline V gene lookup returns CDR1 SQVTM and CDR2 ANQGSEA. The CDR3 sequence: CSASGTETSGANVLTF. Written as DNA, the CDR3 is TGCAGCGCCTCCGGGACGGAGACATCTGGGGCCAACGTCCTGACTTTC.

The rearrangement links TRBV11-2 to TRBJ2-2; the match to TRBD2 covers 9 bases. Germline V gene sequence: CDR1 SGHAT, CDR2 FQNNGV. The CDR3 is 17 residues long. Unmatched junction bases numbered 13, after V lost 5 bases and J lost 6 bases. The CDR3 DNA sequence: TGTGCCAGCAGCCCCTCCCGGGGGACTAGCAGCGCCGGGGAGCTGTTTTTT. Its translation: CASSPSRGTSSAGELFF.

V usage is TRBV9 and J usage is TRBJ2-6; tentative D call: TRBD2 (6 bases). The CDR3 spans 19 residues. V was pared by 2 bases and J by 0 bases, with 18 bases between. Germline lookup yields CDR1 SGDLS and CDR2 YYNGEE. CDR3 residues: CASSVGVIGGLSGANVLTF. DNA of the CDR3: TGTGCCAGCAGCGTCGGGGTAATAGGAGGGCTCTCTGGGGCCAACGTCCTGACTTTC.

The genes are TRBV27 and TRBJ2-1; the D gene is possibly TRBD2 (6 bases). V was shortened by 6 bases and J by 13 bases, with 16 bases between the two germline ends. CDR1 MNHEY and CDR2 SMNVEV come from the germline V gene (reference sequence). The CDR3 contains 12 residues. The CDR3 region has the DNA TGTGCCAGCAGCCTCATTTCCGGGACTCAGTTCTTC. This gives the protein CASSLISGTQFF.

This clone was seen a single time. The V gene is TRBV9, the J gene TRBJ2-2, with 7 positions matching TRBD2. Germline loops: CDR1 SGDLS, CDR2 YYNGEE. The CDR3 is 16 residues long. The J segment lost 5 bases and the V segment lost 0 bases, leaving 7 bases of the junction unmatched. The CDR3 protein is CASSVGSGIGTGELFF. The CDR3 DNA reads TGTGCCAGCAGCGTAGGGAGCGGGATTGGGACCGGGGAGCTGTTTTTT.

This clone was seen just once. V usage is TRBV5-1 and J usage is TRBJ2-7; D is uncertain. Trimming removed 4 bases at V and 0 bases at J, with 5 bases between. The CDR3 sequence is 12 residues long. Per the germline V gene, CDR1 is SGHRS and CDR2 is YFSETQ. CDR3 loop: CASSANSYEQYF. The CDR3 bases are TGCGCCAGCAGCGCTAACTCCTACGAGCAGTACTTC.

The rearrangement uses TRBV23-1 and TRBJ1-6; 7 positions agree with TRBD1. TRBV23-1 is designated an ORF whose function remains uncertain. The junction had 5 bases not matched to a gene; V was cut back by 2 bases and J by 7 bases. The CDR3 has 15 residues. The CDR3 here is CASSQRGQYNSPLHF. The DNA for the CDR3 is TGCGCCAGCAGTCAACGGGGACAGTACAATTCACCCCTCCACTTT.

The gene calls are TRBV5-1 and TRBJ2-1, with D possibly TRBD2 on 6 matching bases. The CDR3 sequence is 13 residues long. Trimming removed 1 base at V and 6 bases at J, with 8 bases between. In germline, CDR1 is SGHRS, CDR2 YFSETQ. CDR3 coding DNA: TGCGCCAGCAGCTTGCCCGGGGGCAATGAGCAGTTCTTC. This gives the protein CASSLPGGNEQFF.

This clone was picked up a small number of times. This chain uses TRBV19 with TRBJ2-3, with D maybe TRBD2 (5 bases). This CDR3 is 16 amino acids long. Trimming removed 3 bases from V and 6 bases from J, with 19 bases in between. Germline CDR1 and CDR2: LNHDA and SQIVND (reference sequence). CDR3 sequence: CASSMVSEGKRDTQYF. The CDR3 DNA reads as TGTGCCAGTAGTATGGTATCAGAGGGAAAGAGGGATACGCAGTATTTT.

This clone came up a few times. The chain combines TRBV23-1 with TRBJ1-5, with D unclear. TRBV23-1 is given ORF status, its function remaining uncertain. The V end lost 0 bases, the J end lost 6 bases, and 18 bases lay between the germline ends. CDR3 length equals 17 residues. The CDR3 nucleotides read TGCGCCAGCAGTCAATCGAGGGCCTGTGGGTGTGGTCAGCCCCAGCATTTT. Its protein product is CASSQSRACGCGQPQHF.